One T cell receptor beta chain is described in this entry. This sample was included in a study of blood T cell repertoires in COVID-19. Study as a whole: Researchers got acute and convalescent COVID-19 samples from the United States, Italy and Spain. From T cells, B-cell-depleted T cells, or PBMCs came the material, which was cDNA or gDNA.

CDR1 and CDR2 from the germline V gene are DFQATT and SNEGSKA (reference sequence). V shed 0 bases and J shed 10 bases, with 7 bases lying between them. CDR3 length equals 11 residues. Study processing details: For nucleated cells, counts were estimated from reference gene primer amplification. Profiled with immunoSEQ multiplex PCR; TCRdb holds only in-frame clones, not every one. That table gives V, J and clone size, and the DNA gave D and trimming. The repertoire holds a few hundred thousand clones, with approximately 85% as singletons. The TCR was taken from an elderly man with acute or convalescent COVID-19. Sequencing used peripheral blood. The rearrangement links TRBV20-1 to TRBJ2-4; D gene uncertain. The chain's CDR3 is CSARDVPIQYF. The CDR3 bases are TGCAGTGCTAGAGATGTCCCAATTCAGTACTTC.